This record concerns one TCR beta chain sequence. This clonotype has a count of ten or more. What this receptor recognizes is not known. The record has no base qualities; no much larger clone is one base away. Sequencing was performed on an Illumina HiSeq 1500. TCRdb ran its own pipeline on the public reads, namely fastp trimming at Q25 and MiXCR clone calling, and kept in-frame beta chains. Rows with one shared CDR3 protein collapse into an entry with the most common genes and DNA. The sample records around 74,000 distinct CDR3 sequences, about 4% of which are singletons. 4% to 5.5% of the sample comes from the top ten. This sample was taken from a study of T cell repertoires in cytomegalovirus infection (dated 2019 in TCRdb). In the study overall: Donor HLA type was relevant to the analysis, because carriage of CMV infection together with the matching HLA type was indicated by public TCR beta signatures. What the work shows at the level of the full study, not this receptor alone: In the ex vivo response, HLA-C-restricted CMV-specific TCR beta clonotypes were dominant, and in two of eight donors the single most frequent clonotype came from this HLA-C-restricted group. Carriers of CMV infection plus the relevant HLA type were discriminated by the cumulative frequency of public TCR beta family members in the study cohort and in an independent roughly 350-donor cohort.

The CDR3 contains 14 residues, cysteine and phenylalanine counted. Only the CDR3 portion is preserved as DNA: 42 bases, with reading frame beginning at the first base. Deletion took 2 bases off V and 5 bases off J, with a span of 9 bases between the germline ends. According to the germline V gene (reference sequence), CDR1 reads SEHNR and CDR2 reads FQNEAQ. This sequence originates from a human donor in good health (CMV status not recorded). Some clones in this sample may be carry-over from other donors' samples. Sequenced: PBMCs. The sequence links TRBV7-9 to TRBJ1-4, with an unclear D gene assignment. The nucleotide sequence is given as TGTGCCAGCAGCTTAAGACGGCTAAATGAAAAACTGTTTTTT. This gives the protein CASSLRRLNEKLFF.